The next 31 T cell receptor beta chains were all read from a single sample in a study of T cell responses to AZD1222 COVID-19 vaccine. Clones were read by immunoSEQ multiplex PCR, and TCRdb kept only the in-frame ones, dropping some. The sample includes 65,000 to 100,000 clones, approximately 80% seen only once; the top ten take roughly 21%. The sample in question was peripheral blood, obtained on day 0 of AZD1222 vaccination. The origin of the receptors is an adult in good health.

The chain recombines TRBV7-6 with TRBJ1-1, with unresolved D. The CDR3 is made up of 15 amino acids. Per the germline V gene, CDR1 is SGHVS and CDR2 is FNYEAQ. Trimming cost V 5 bases and J 0 bases, with 13 bases left between them. This chain's CDR3 is CASSPEEGMNTEAFF. Here the CDR3 DNA reads TGTGCCAGCAGCCCCGAGGAGGGTATGAACACTGAAGCTTTCTTT.

V and J are TRBV7-6 and TRBJ1-5; no clear D. This CDR3 is 14 amino acids long. Germline-derived CDR1 and CDR2 are SGHVS and FNYEAQ. Trimming pared 4 bases from V and 5 bases from J, leaving 12 bases between. The CDR3 loop is CASSWREGDQPQHF. The CDR3, as DNA: TGTGCCAGCAGCTGGAGAGAAGGCGATCAGCCCCAGCATTTT.

V usage is TRBV24-1 and J usage is TRBJ1-1; the D is unclear. The germline gives CDR1 KGHDR, CDR2 SFDVKD. The V end was cut by 3 bases, the J end by 7 bases, with 11 bases between. The CDR3 loop spans 13 amino acids. CDR3 in amino acids: CATSDPGRNEAFF. The DNA of the CDR3 is TGTGCCACCAGTGATCCCGGACGGAATGAAGCTTTCTTT.

The chain couples TRBV5-1 to TRBJ2-3, with TRBD2 identical over 8 bases. V shed 7 bases, J shed 6 bases, and the junction held 13 bases outside the gene matches. The CDR3 has 15 amino acids. CDR1 is SGHRS, CDR2 YFSETQ, per germline. The CDR3 loop is CASGKGSGRSDTQYF. In DNA form, the CDR3 reads TGCGCCAGCGGTAAAGGGAGCGGGAGATCTGATACGCAGTATTTT.

This chain joins TRBV5-1 and TRBJ2-1, with 9 nucleotides matching TRBD2. This CDR3 has 19 amino acids. The germline V gene has CDR1 SGHRS and CDR2 YFSETQ. J gave up 0 bases and V 4 bases, and 14 bases lay outside the gene matches. The CDR3 DNA follows: TGCGCCAGCAGCCTCGATGCGCGGGGGGGACTGAGCTCCTACAATGAGCAGTTCTTC. This sequence encodes CASSLDARGGLSSYNEQFF.

The chain employs TRBV10-2 and TRBJ2-7; 9 nucleotides align to TRBD1. The germline V gene has CDR1 WSHSY and CDR2 SAAADI. Trimming cost V 8 bases and J 4 bases; bases outside gene matches: 12. The CDR3 length is 15 residues. CDR3 loop: CASLSTGGVEYEQYF. The CDR3 DNA sequence: TGCGCCAGCTTATCTACAGGGGGCGTTGAGTACGAGCAGTACTTC.

This chain connects TRBV19 to TRBJ2-1, with D tentatively TRBD1 (6 bases). Germline loops: CDR1 LNHDA, CDR2 SQIVND (reference sequence). This CDR3 comprises 12 residues. The ends were cut back, 4 bases at V and 6 bases at J, with 7 bases in the middle. The CDR3 region has the DNA TGTGCCAGTAGTACAGGGGCCAATGAGCAGTTCTTC. It codes for CASSTGANEQFF.

The chain combines TRBV12-3 or TRBV12-4 with TRBJ2-7, with D possibly being TRBD1 (5 bases). V was trimmed by 8 bases and J by 6 bases, leaving 11 bases between them. CDR3 size: 11 residues. The CDR3, as DNA: TGTGCCAGCGGGGCAAGTTCCGAGCAGTACTTC. This codes for CASGASSEQYF.

The CDR3 nucleotides read TGTGCCAGCAGCCAAGCGTTATATCAGCCCCAGCATTTT. Residues: CASSQALYQPQHF. The chain is built from TRBV3-1 (or the pseudogene TRBV3-2) and TRBJ1-5; D gene unclear. CDR1 LGHDT and CDR2 YNNKEL come from the germline V gene (reference sequence). The CDR3 spans 13 residues. V was cut by 1 base and J by 5 bases, with 6 bases left in between.

This sequence joins TRBV6-2 or TRBV6-3 and TRBJ2-7; D not certain. The germline V gene encodes CDR1 MNHEY and CDR2 SVGEGT. Trimming pared 0 bases from V and 6 bases from J, leaving 6 bases between. The CDR3 spans 12 residues. The CDR3 region is CASSYSQIEQYF. DNA of the CDR3: TGTGCCAGCAGTTACTCCCAGATCGAGCAGTACTTC.

The gene calls are TRBV30 and TRBJ1-2, with TRBD1 identical over 10 bases. The V gene end was trimmed by 2 bases and the J gene end by 7 bases; junction bases not matched to a gene: 10. Germline assignment: CDR1 GTSNPN and CDR2 SVGIG (reference sequence). The CDR3 is 15 amino acids. CDR3 DNA: TGTGCCTGGAGTCGCCGGGACAGGGGATCGAGTGGCTACACCTTC. It is translated as CAWSRRDRGSSGYTF. Full variable domain (rest looked up from reference TRBV30 and TRBJ1-2): SQTIHQWPATLVQPVGSPLSLECTVEGTSNPNLYWYRQAAGRGLQLLFYSVGIGQISSEVPQNLSASRPQDRQFILSSKKLLLSDSGFYLCAWSRRDRGSSGYTFGSGTRLTVV.

This clone was found many times. The V and J genes are TRBV28 and TRBJ1-6; no reliable D call. This CDR3 is 12 amino acids long. Per germline, CDR1 MDHEN and CDR2 SYDVKM. V was trimmed by 6 bases and J by 8 bases, leaving 8 bases between them. The DNA of the CDR3 is TGTGCCAGCAGCCCCCCTGATTCACCCCTCCACTTT. Translated: CASSPPDSPLHF. Together with reference TRBV28 and TRBJ1-6, the CDR3 gives the full variable domain: DVKVTQSSRYLVKRTGEKVFLECVQDMDHENMFWYRQDPGLGLRLIYFSYDVKMKEKGDIPEGYSVSREKKERFSLILESASTNQTSMYLCASSPPDSPLHFGNGTRLTVT.

V and J are TRBV6-1 and TRBJ1-2, with TRBD1 as a possible D gene (5 bases). The CDR3 length is 14 residues. The V gene lost 0 bases and the J gene lost 4 bases, with 9 bases spanning the gap. Germline assignment: CDR1 MNHNS and CDR2 SASEGT. This CDR3 is CASSEAMGPYGYTF. Here the CDR3 DNA reads TGTGCCAGCAGTGAAGCGATGGGGCCCTATGGCTACACCTTC.

V and J are TRBV7-2 and TRBJ2-1, with 10 positions matching TRBD1. Germline V CDR1 and CDR2: SGHTA, FQGNSA. J was trimmed by 3 bases and V by 4 bases; bases with no gene match: 3. The CDR3 contains 15 residues. As DNA, the CDR3 is TGTGCCAGCAGCTGGGGACAGGGGAACTACAATGAGCAGTTCTTC. Its protein is CASSWGQGNYNEQFF.

The chain uses TRBV2 and TRBJ2-3, with 7 bases aligning to TRBD2. This CDR3 has 14 amino acids. From germline, CDR1 is SNHLY and CDR2 FYNNEI. Trimming removed 6 bases from V and 0 bases from J; junction bases left unmatched: 3. CDR3 sequence: CASSGGYSTDTQYF. CDR3 sequence (DNA): TGTGCCAGCAGCGGGGGGTATAGCACAGATACGCAGTATTTT.

The chain couples TRBV5-1 to TRBJ1-4, with 10 bases fitting TRBD1. Trimming took 3 bases from V and 3 from J; bases not matched to a gene: 2. Germline V gene lookup returns CDR1 SGHRS and CDR2 YFSETQ. The CDR3 is 15 residues long. CDR3 bases: TGCGCCAGCAGCTGGGGGACAGGGGCTAATGAAAAACTGTTTTTT. Its protein is CASSWGTGANEKLFF.

This clone occurred once. This rearrangement joins TRBV19 to TRBJ2-1; TRBD2 matches at 15 bases. The CDR3 has 15 amino acids. Trimming removed 4 bases from V and 9 bases from J; junction bases left unmatched: 4. Germline V gene lookup returns CDR1 LNHDA and CDR2 SQIVND (reference sequence). CDR3 in amino acids: CASSTGLAGGGEQFF. The CDR3 DNA reads as TGTGCCAGTAGTACGGGACTAGCGGGAGGTGGTGAGCAGTTCTTC.

The chain uses TRBV3-1 (or the pseudogene TRBV3-2) and TRBJ2-3, with D possibly matching TRBD2 (7 bases). The CDR3 runs 17 residues. Deletions cut 4 bases from V and 4 bases from J, with 21 bases between. The germline V gene encodes CDR1 LGHDT and CDR2 YNNKEL (reference sequence). CDR3 protein: CASSPYSQRGGADTQYF. CDR3 nucleotides: TGTGCCAGCAGCCCTTATTCACAAAGGGGGGGGGCAGATACGCAGTATTTT.

V and J are TRBV21-1 and TRBJ2-2; the D call in the table, TRBD2, was not verified against the DNA. TRBV21-1 counts as a pseudogene. This CDR3 has 15 amino acids. CDR3 sequence: CASSKGRGVHGELFF. The CDR3 coding sequence is TGTGCCAGCAGCAAAGGACGGGGAGTCCACGGGGAGCTGTTTTTT.

The chain uses TRBV12-3 or TRBV12-4 and TRBJ1-4; no firm D call. V lost 5 bases, J lost 7 bases, and 8 bases lay in between. The CDR3 length is 12 residues. CDR3 coding DNA: TGTGCCAGCAGTCTGCTGGGTGAAAAACTGTTTTTT. It is translated as CASSLLGEKLFF.

The chain carries TRBV24-1 and TRBJ2-7, with TRBD1 matching 9 bases. Germline V gene data show CDR1 as KGHDR and CDR2 as SFDVKD. V gave up 4 bases and J gave up 5 bases; unmatched junction bases: 8. CDR3 length: 15 residues. The CDR3 DNA follows: TGTGCCACCAGTGACCGGACAGGGGCAGCAAACGAGCAGTACTTC. Protein product: CATSDRTGAANEQYF.

V gene TRBV7-2 combines with J gene TRBJ2-7; D may be TRBD2 (6 bases). The CDR3 runs to 14 residues. With 5 bases removed from V and 1 base from J, the gap between germline ends came to 12 bases. Per germline, CDR1 SGHTA and CDR2 FQGNSA. For the CDR3, the DNA is TGTGCCAGCAGCAGAGATCGGGGGTCCTACGAGCAGTACTTC. This codes for CASSRDRGSYEQYF.

The chain links TRBV4-2 to TRBJ2-7; D is perhaps TRBD2 (5 bases). CDR1 and CDR2 from the germline V gene are LGHNA and YNFKEQ. V shed 1 base and J shed 2 bases, with 15 bases lying between them. This CDR3 spans 16 amino acids. The CDR3 DNA follows: TGTGCCAGCAGCCAAGGTTCTAGCCAATCTACCTACGAGCAGTACTTC. Translated, it gives CASSQGSSQSTYEQYF.

The CDR3: CASSPFQGRGNQPQHF. DNA of the CDR3: TGTGCCAGCTCACCATTCCAAGGAAGAGGGAATCAGCCCCAGCATTTT. V and J are TRBV18 and TRBJ1-5; D call uncertain. Germline assignment: CDR1 KGHSH and CDR2 LQKENI. V lost 2 bases to trimming and J lost 4 bases, with 15 bases between them. This CDR3 has 16 residues.

The J gene is TRBJ1-5, the V gene TRBV5-8; maybe TRBD1 (6 bases). The CDR3 is 14 amino acids. Germline CDR1 reads SGHTS; CDR2 reads YDEGEE. V shed 4 bases and J shed 6 bases, with 14 bases lying between them. CDR3 DNA sequence: TGTGCCAGCAGCGATTACAGGGTTGGTCAGCCCCAGCATTTT. The encoded protein is CASSDYRVGQPQHF.

The chain joins TRBV28 to TRBJ1-6; D uncertain. Germline V CDR1 and CDR2: MDHEN, SYDVKM. V was trimmed by 9 bases and J by 7 bases, leaving 10 bases between them. The CDR3 length is 12 residues. CDR3 sequence (DNA): TGTGCCAGTGGGGATATGAATTCACCCCTCCACTTT. Translating gives CASGDMNSPLHF.

The rearrangement joins TRBV4-1 to TRBJ1-4; the match to TRBD1 covers 10 bases. The CDR3 is made up of 18 amino acids. V lost 6 bases and J lost 8; bases outside the gene matches: 18. Germline loops: CDR1 MGHRA, CDR2 YSYEKL. CDR3: CASRGRFITTGGQEKLFF. The CDR3 DNA is TGCGCCAGCAGAGGCAGGTTCATAACGACAGGGGGCCAGGAAAAACTGTTTTTT.

In its sample, this clone was seen once. This chain connects TRBV19 to TRBJ2-7, with 7 bases aligning to TRBD1. V lost 1 base, J lost 3 bases, and 3 bases stayed unmatched. CDR1 and CDR2 from the germline V gene are LNHDA and SQIVND (reference sequence). The CDR3 is 14 residues long. The CDR3 DNA follows: TGTGCCAGTAGTATAGGACAGGGATACTACGAGCAGTACTTC. As protein: CASSIGQGYYEQYF.

The CDR3 loop is CASNYRRGSGNTIYF. In DNA, the CDR3 is TGTGCCAGTAATTATCGGCGCGGCTCTGGAAACACCATATATTTT. The chain employs TRBV19 and TRBJ1-3; D not resolved. The CDR3 covers 15 residues. Germline V CDR1 and CDR2: LNHDA, SQIVND (reference sequence). Trimming shortened V by 7 bases and J by 0 bases, and 13 bases separated the two germline ends.

The CDR3 sequence: CASSLQGGWVEAFF. The CDR3 nucleotides read TGTGCCAGCAGCTTACAAGGGGGGTGGGTTGAAGCTTTCTTT. The chain has TRBV11-2 and TRBJ1-1; TRBD1 might be the D (6 bases). V lost 2 bases to trimming and J lost 7 bases, with 14 bases between them. CDR1 SGHAT and CDR2 FQNNGV come from the germline V gene. The length of the CDR3 is 14 residues.

The V gene is TRBV6-5, the J gene TRBJ1-5; 7 bases fit TRBD1. V shed 6 bases and J 6 bases; nucleotides not matched to a gene: 8. The length of the CDR3 is 14 residues. The germline gives CDR1 MNHEY, CDR2 SVGAGI. CDR3 in amino acids: CASRDRVGRQPQHF. In DNA, the CDR3 is TGTGCCAGCAGAGACAGGGTGGGACGTCAGCCCCAGCATTTT.